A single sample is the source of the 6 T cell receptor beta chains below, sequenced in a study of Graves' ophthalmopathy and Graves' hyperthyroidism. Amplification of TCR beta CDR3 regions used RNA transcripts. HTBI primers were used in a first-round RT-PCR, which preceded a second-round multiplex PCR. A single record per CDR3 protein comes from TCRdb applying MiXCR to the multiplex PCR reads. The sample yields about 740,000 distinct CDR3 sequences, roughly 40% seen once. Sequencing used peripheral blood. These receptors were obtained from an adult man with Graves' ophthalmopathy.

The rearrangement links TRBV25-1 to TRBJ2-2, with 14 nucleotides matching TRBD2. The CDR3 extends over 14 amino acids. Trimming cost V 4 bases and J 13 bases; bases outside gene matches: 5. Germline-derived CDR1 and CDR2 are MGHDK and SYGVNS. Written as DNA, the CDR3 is TGTGCCAGCAGTGGGGGACTAGCGGGGGTTACGCTGTTTTTT. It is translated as CASSGGLAGVTLFF.

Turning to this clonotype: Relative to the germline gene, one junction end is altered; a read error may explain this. The CDR3 DNA is TGCGCCAGCAGCTCCGGACAGAACTATGACTACACCTTC. Amino acids: CASSSGQNYDYTF. The rearrangement joins TRBV5-1 to TRBJ1-2, with TRBD1 as a possible D gene (6 bases). Germline V lookup: CDR1 SGHRS, CDR2 YFSETQ. This CDR3 has 13 amino acids.

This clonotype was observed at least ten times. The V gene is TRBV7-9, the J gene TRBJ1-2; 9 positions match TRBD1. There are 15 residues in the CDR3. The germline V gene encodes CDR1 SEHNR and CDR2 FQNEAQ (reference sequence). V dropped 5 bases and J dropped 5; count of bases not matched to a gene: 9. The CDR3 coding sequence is TGTGCCAGCAGCCCCCAAAGGACAGGGGATTATGGCTACACCTTC. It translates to CASSPQRTGDYGYTF.

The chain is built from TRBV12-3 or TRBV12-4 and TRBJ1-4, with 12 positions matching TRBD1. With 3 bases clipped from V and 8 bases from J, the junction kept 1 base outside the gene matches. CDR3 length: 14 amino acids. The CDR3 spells CASSFGTGGEKLFF. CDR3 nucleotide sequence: TGTGCCAGCAGTTTTGGGACAGGGGGCGAAAAACTGTTTTTT.

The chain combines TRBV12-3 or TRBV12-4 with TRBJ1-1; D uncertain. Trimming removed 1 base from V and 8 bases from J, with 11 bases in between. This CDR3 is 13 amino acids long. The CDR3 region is CASSLGAVSEAFF. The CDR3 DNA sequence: TGTGCCAGCAGTTTAGGGGCAGTTTCAGAAGCTTTCTTT.

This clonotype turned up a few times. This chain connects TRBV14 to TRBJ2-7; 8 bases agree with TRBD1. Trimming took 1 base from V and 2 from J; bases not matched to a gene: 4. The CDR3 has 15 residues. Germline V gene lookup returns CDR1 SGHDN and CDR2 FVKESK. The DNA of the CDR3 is TGTGCCAGCAGCCAAGGCCAGGGGGCGGCCTACGAGCAGTACTTC. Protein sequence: CASSQGQGAAYEQYF.